The 18 T cell receptor beta chains below all came from one sample that was sequenced in a study of OX40 agonist ivuxolimab in advanced cancers. The repertoire was sequenced with immunoSEQ multiplex PCR; TCRdb's copy has only in-frame clones and lacks some. The sample holds about 84,000 clones, 75% to 90% seen once. The source was CD4+ or CD8+ T cells sorted from blood, collected in a trial of the OX40 agonist ivuxolimab. The receptors originated from an adult with an advanced solid tumor such as melanoma, head and neck, liver or kidney cancer.

The chain combines TRBV7-9 with TRBJ2-5; 11 nucleotides agree with TRBD2. Germline CDR1 is SEHNR and CDR2 is FQNEAQ (reference sequence). V lost 5 bases to trimming and J lost 2 bases; unmatched junction nucleotides: 7. There are 16 residues in the CDR3. CDR3 protein: CASSAGLAAPQETQYF. Written as DNA, the CDR3 is TGTGCCAGCAGCGCGGGACTAGCGGCTCCTCAAGAGACCCAGTACTTC.

V is TRBV11-3 and J is TRBJ1-1; D uncertain. The CDR3 length is 14 residues. Per germline, CDR1 SGHNT and CDR2 YENEEA. Trimming took 2 bases from V and 1 from J, leaving 8 bases between them. This CDR3 reads CASSLQGQNTEAFF. In DNA, the CDR3 is TGTGCCAGCAGCTTACAAGGGCAGAACACTGAAGCTTTCTTT.

This CDR3 is CAWSKRAGETQYF. Written as DNA, the CDR3 is TGTGCCTGGAGTAAGCGGGCCGGGGAGACCCAGTACTTC. This chain connects TRBV30 to TRBJ2-5; TRBD2 is a possible D gene (6 bases). The V and J ends lost 2 bases and 5 bases respectively, with 12 bases between them. The CDR3 runs to 13 residues. The germline gives CDR1 GTSNPN, CDR2 SVGIG (reference sequence). Using reference TRBV30 and TRBJ2-5 for the parts outside the CDR3, the full variable domain is SQTIHQWPATLVQPVGSPLSLECTVEGTSNPNLYWYRQAAGRGLQLLFYSVGIGQISSEVPQNLSASRPQDRQFILSSKKLLLSDSGFYLCAWSKRAGETQYFGPGTRLLVL.

The chain combines TRBV5-1 with TRBJ2-2; D is unresolved. The CDR3 consists of 13 residues. The germline V gene encodes CDR1 SGHRS and CDR2 YFSETQ. V was trimmed by 0 bases and J by 5 bases, leaving 5 bases between them. This chain's CDR3 is CASSLAVTGELFF. As DNA, the CDR3 is TGCGCCAGCAGCTTGGCGGTAACCGGGGAGCTGTTTTTT.

The chain couples TRBV5-4 to TRBJ1-6; D is uncertain. CDR1 SGHNT and CDR2 YYREEE come from the germline V gene (reference sequence). Deletions cut 4 bases from V and 9 bases from J, with 14 bases between. The CDR3 has 14 amino acids. The CDR3 loop reads CASSPDLLVSPLHF. CDR3 DNA sequence: TGTGCCAGCAGCCCGGACCTTCTAGTTTCACCCCTCCACTTT.

This chain joins TRBV11-3 and TRBJ2-3, with D uncertain. This CDR3 is built from 13 residues. V was clipped by 3 bases and J by 4 bases, with 8 bases between them. CDR1 is SGHNT and CDR2 is YENEEA in the germline V gene. CDR3 amino acids: CASSFKGSDTQYF. Written as DNA, the CDR3 is TGTGCCAGCAGCTTCAAAGGGTCAGATACGCAGTATTTT. The full variable domain, with the rest looked up from reference TRBV11-3 and TRBJ2-3, is EAGVVQSPRYKIIEKKQPVAFWCNPISGHNTLYWYLQNLGQGPELLIRYENEEAVDDSQLPKDRFSAERLKGVDSTLKIQPAELGDSAVYLCASSFKGSDTQYFGPGTRLTVL.

The chain combines TRBV10-3 with TRBJ2-6; D ambiguous. The CDR3 totals 13 residues. V was trimmed by 8 bases and J by 4 bases, leaving 9 bases between them. Germline CDR1 and CDR2: ENHRY and SYGVKD. CDR3 protein: CAIGPLGANVLTF. The CDR3, as DNA: TGTGCCATCGGTCCTCTAGGGGCCAACGTCCTGACTTTC.

This sequence joins TRBV19 and TRBJ1-5; D call uncertain. Germline V CDR1 and CDR2: LNHDA, SQIVND (reference sequence). The V gene lost 3 bases and the J gene lost 2 bases, with 8 bases spanning the gap. The CDR3 has 14 residues. This CDR3 is CASSMTGGNQPQHF. The CDR3 DNA reads TGTGCCAGTAGTATGACCGGGGGCAATCAGCCCCAGCATTTT.

This clone came up once. The V call is TRBV6-5, the J call TRBJ2-1, with TRBD1 matching 8 bases. CDR1 and CDR2 (germline): MNHEY, SVGAGI. CDR3 length: 13 residues. V lost 6 bases and J lost 4; bases outside the gene matches: 2. The CDR3 DNA reads as TGTGCCAGCAGCTGGGACAGGTACAATGAGCAGTTCTTC. It codes for CASSWDRYNEQFF.

This chain joins TRBV6-6 and TRBJ1-1; 9 nucleotides match TRBD1. The J segment lost 5 bases and the V segment lost 5 bases, leaving 12 bases of the junction unmatched. Germline values: CDR1 MNHNY, CDR2 SVGAGI (reference sequence). This CDR3 region has 16 residues. CDR3 in amino acids: CASSDLQGARGTEAFF. In DNA form, the CDR3 reads TGTGCCAGCAGTGACTTACAGGGGGCGAGGGGAACTGAAGCTTTCTTT.

This sequence joins TRBV18 and TRBJ1-4; maybe TRBD1 (5 bases). From germline, CDR1 is KGHSH and CDR2 LQKENI. The CDR3 contains 16 residues. The V gene lost 4 bases and the J gene lost 8 bases, with 20 bases spanning the gap. CDR3 bases: TGTGCCAGCTCACTCCCCGGGGGACTTCAGAGGGAAAAACTGTTTTTT. This codes for CASSLPGGLQREKLFF.

The chain couples TRBV11-3 to TRBJ2-1; 10 bases align to TRBD1. V lost 6 bases, J lost 1 base, and 3 bases stayed unmatched. CDR1 and CDR2 from the germline V gene are SGHNT and YENEEA. This CDR3 is built from 15 residues. The CDR3 region has the DNA TGTGCCAGCAGTTCGGGACAGGGGTCCTACAATGAGCAGTTCTTC. Encoded protein: CASSSGQGSYNEQFF.

CDR3 region: CSVEISVYNEQFF. CDR3 sequence (DNA): TGCAGCGTTGAAATTTCAGTCTACAATGAGCAGTTCTTC. The chain joins TRBV29-1 to TRBJ2-1, with unresolved D. CDR1 is SQVTM, CDR2 ANQGSEA, per germline. The CDR3 contains 13 residues. V lost 2 bases, J lost 3 bases, and 8 bases lay in between.

CDR3 DNA: TGTGCCACCAGCAGAGGACAGACAGCAACTAATGAAAAACTGTTTTTT. Its protein is CATSRGQTATNEKLFF. J is TRBJ1-4 and V is TRBV15; tentatively, D is TRBD1 (5 bases). Germline V gene lookup returns CDR1 LNHNV and CDR2 YYDKDF (reference sequence). This CDR3 is built from 16 residues. V was trimmed by 1 base and J by 0 bases, leaving 9 bases between them.

This clone was seen only a few times. The V call is TRBV4-1, the J call TRBJ1-3; 7 nucleotides match TRBD1. Germline CDR1 is MGHRA and CDR2 is YSYEKL. The J segment lost 0 bases and the V segment lost 3 bases, leaving 5 bases of the junction unmatched. This CDR3 contains 16 residues. CDR3 region: CASSQPGQVSGNTIYF. CDR3 nucleotides: TGCGCCAGCAGCCAGCCCGGACAGGTCTCTGGAAACACCATATATTTT.

This clone was picked up a small number of times. The chain is built from TRBV5-4 and TRBJ2-3; 7 nucleotides match TRBD1. V shed 2 bases, J shed 4 bases, and the junction held 4 bases outside the gene matches. Germline loops: CDR1 SGHNT, CDR2 YYREEE (reference sequence). CDR3 size: 14 residues. The CDR3 loop reads CASSFRQGPDTQYF. The DNA for the CDR3 is TGTGCCAGCAGCTTTAGACAGGGCCCAGATACGCAGTATTTT. The whole variable domain, filled in from reference TRBV5-4 and TRBJ2-3, reads ETGVTQSPTHLIKTRGQQVTLRCSSQSGHNTVSWYQQALGQGPQFIFQYYREEENGRGNFPPRFSGLQFPNYSSELNVNALELDDSALYLCASSFRQGPDTQYFGPGTRLTVL.

In this sample, this clone turned up once. This chain connects TRBV7-9 to TRBJ2-7; 9 positions match TRBD1. The CDR3 sequence is 15 residues long. From germline, CDR1 is SEHNR and CDR2 FQNEAQ (reference sequence). With V trimmed by 5 bases and J by 7 bases, 12 bases remained unmatched. The CDR3: CASSISGTGLWEQYF. Written as DNA, the CDR3 is TGTGCCAGCAGCATTTCCGGGACAGGGCTGTGGGAGCAGTACTTC.

The CDR3 here is CASSSRDQGQAFF. In DNA form, the CDR3 reads TGTGCCAGCAGCTCCCGGGACCAAGGGCAAGCTTTCTTT. This chain links TRBV11-1 with TRBJ1-1; TRBD1 might be the D (5 bases). Trimming pared 4 bases from V and 9 bases from J, leaving 15 bases between. CDR3 size: 13 residues. CDR1 SGHAT and CDR2 FQDESV come from the germline V gene (reference sequence).